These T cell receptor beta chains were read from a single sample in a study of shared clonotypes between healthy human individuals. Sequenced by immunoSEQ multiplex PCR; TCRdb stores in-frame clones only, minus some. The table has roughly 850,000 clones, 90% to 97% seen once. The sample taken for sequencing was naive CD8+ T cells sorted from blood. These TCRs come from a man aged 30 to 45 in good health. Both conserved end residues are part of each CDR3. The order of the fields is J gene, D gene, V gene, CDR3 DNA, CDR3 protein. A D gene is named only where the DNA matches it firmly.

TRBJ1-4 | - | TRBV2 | TGTGCCAGCAGTGAATCCCCCAGAGGGGAAAAACTGTTTTTT | CASSESPRGEKLFF
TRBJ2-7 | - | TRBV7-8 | TGTGCCAGCAGCCATGGGCCGCCCTACGAGCAGTACTTC | CASSHGPPYEQYF
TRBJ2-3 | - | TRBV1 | TGCACCAGCAGCCAAGTCTCGAGTGAGCGTCGAGAGAGCACAGATACGCAGTATTTT | CTSSQVSSERRESTDTQYF
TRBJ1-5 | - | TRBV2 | TGTGCCAGCAGTGAGTCCAGAAATCAGCCCCAGCATTTT | CASSESRNQPQHF
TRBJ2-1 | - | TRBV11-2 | TGTGCCAGCAGCTTCCCTGGGCCGACCCAAAGGGATATATACAATGAGCAGTTCTTC | CASSFPGPTQRDIYNEQFF
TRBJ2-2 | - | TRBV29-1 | TGCAGCGTTTCGGATCCGAACACCGGGGAGCTGTTTTTT | CSVSDPNTGELFF
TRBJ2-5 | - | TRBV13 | TGTGCCAGCAAGGCGGGCAGAGTACCAAGAGAGACCCAGTACTTC | CASKAGRVPRETQYF
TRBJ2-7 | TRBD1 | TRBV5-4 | TGTGCCAGCAGCTTAACCGGGACAGCTACCTACGAGCAGTACTTC | CASSLTGTATYEQYF
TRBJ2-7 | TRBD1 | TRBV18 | TGTGCCAGCTCAGACAGGGTCGCCTACGAGCAGTACTTC | CASSDRVAYEQYF
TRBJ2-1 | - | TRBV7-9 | TGTGCCAGCACAGACGGGAGCTCCTACAATGAGCAGTTCTTC | CASTDGSSYNEQFF